This TCR beta chain was documented in a study of T cells in Graves' hyperthyroidism and ophthalmopathy. Study-wide findings and caveats: Ophthalmopathy was distinguished from stable hyperthyroidism by 13 V-J signatures. Expanded thyroid clonotypes (above 0.001) were mostly also found in blood.

The CDR3 is 14 residues long. The V gene's germline CDR1 is DFQATT and CDR2 SNEGSKA (reference sequence). The V end lost 3 bases, the J end lost 3 bases, and 12 bases lay between the germline ends. Amplification targeted TCR beta CDR3 regions from RNA transcripts. The primer set for the first-round RT-PCR of the TCR CDR3 was HTBI. TCRdb analysed the multiplex PCR reads with MiXCR anew, one entry per CDR3 protein. The data contain fewer than 650,000 distinct CDR3 sequences, 35% to 50% of them seen just once; the ten biggest clones take up about 43%. A note on this clonotype: What it recognizes is unknown.

The clonotype was recovered from an adult woman with Graves' disease, either hyperthyroidism or ophthalmopathy (not recorded which). The genes are TRBV20-1 and TRBJ1-5; weak D call: TRBD1 (6 bases). Sequences were obtained from peripheral blood or thyroid tissue (not recorded which). The CDR3 bases are TGCAGTGCTAGGGGGACACTATTCAATCAGCCCCAGCATTTT. Translation gives CSARGTLFNQPQHF.